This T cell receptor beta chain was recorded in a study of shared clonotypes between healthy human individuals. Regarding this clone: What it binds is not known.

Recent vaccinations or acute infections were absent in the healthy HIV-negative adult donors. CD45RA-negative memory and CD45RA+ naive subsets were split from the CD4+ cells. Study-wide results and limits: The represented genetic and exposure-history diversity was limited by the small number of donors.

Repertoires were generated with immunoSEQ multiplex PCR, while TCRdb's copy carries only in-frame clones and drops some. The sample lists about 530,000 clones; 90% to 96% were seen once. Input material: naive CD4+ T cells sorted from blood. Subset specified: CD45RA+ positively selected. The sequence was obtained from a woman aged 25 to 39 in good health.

This CDR3 is CASTIGGQNTEAFF. The CDR3 nucleotides read TGCGCCAGCACCATTGGGGGACAGAACACTGAAGCTTTCTTT. The chain is built from TRBV5-1 and TRBJ1-1, with D possibly being TRBD1 (6 bases). This CDR3 is 14 amino acids long. V lost 6 bases and J lost 1, with 13 bases in between. Germline loops: CDR1 SGHRS, CDR2 YFSETQ.